A single sample gave rise to the 23 T cell receptor beta chains below, sequenced in a study of shared clonotypes between healthy human individuals (dated by TCRdb to the early 2020s). Libraries were made using the immunoSEQ multiplex PCR assay. The source is immuneACCESS, and TCRdb retained only in-frame sequences with V and J called. Part of the clones is not carried over; for the studies checked, unresolved V genes explain less than half of this, and the remainder is unexplained. Across this sample there are 2 million to 3 million clones, with roughly 93% seen only once. Jointly, the top ten make up about 0.38% of the sample. The sequenced sample was naive CD4+ T cells from PBMCs. The sample's cell subset or site label, decoded: CD45RA+ positively selected. These receptors came from a man aged 18 to 30 in good health. Some clones in this sample may be carry-over from other donors' samples.

The V gene is TRBV5-1, the J gene TRBJ1-2, with D unclear. There are 17 residues in the CDR3. From germline, CDR1 is SGHRS and CDR2 YFSETQ. Trimming cost V 4 bases and J 6 bases, with 25 bases left between them. This chain's CDR3 is CASSPNVPGANTHGYTF. The DNA of the CDR3 is TGCGCCAGCAGCCCCAATGTACCGGGAGCCAATACCCATGGCTACACCTTC.

The chain links TRBV4-3 to TRBJ2-7, with 12 bases lining up with TRBD2. The germline CDR1 and CDR2 sequences are LGHNA and YSLEER. The V gene end was trimmed by 3 bases and the J gene end by 6 bases; junction bases not matched to a gene: 6. The CDR3 has 15 residues. As DNA, the CDR3 is TGCGCCAGCAGCCACCGACTAGCGGGAGCAACCGAGCAGTACTTC. Its protein is CASSHRLAGATEQYF.

The chain recombines TRBV28 with TRBJ1-3; 9 bases line up with TRBD1. The CDR3 consists of 13 residues. V trimming: 10 bases; J trimming: 9 bases; junction bases outside the gene matches: 10. The V gene's germline CDR1 is MDHEN and CDR2 SYDVKM. The CDR3 sequence: CATGTGYLSTIYF. CDR3 coding DNA: TGTGCCACCGGGACAGGGTATCTAAGCACCATATATTTT.

This chain joins TRBV19 and TRBJ2-1; 10 nucleotides agree with TRBD2. Germline-derived CDR1 and CDR2 are LNHDA and SQIVND (reference sequence). With 3 bases clipped from V and 8 bases from J, the junction kept 7 bases outside the gene matches. The CDR3 has 15 residues. The CDR3 DNA sequence: TGTGCCAGTAGTATTTTGGGGACTAGCGCTTATGAGCAGTTCTTC. Amino acid sequence: CASSILGTSAYEQFF.

The chain recombines TRBV28 with TRBJ1-6; TRBD1 matches at 8 bases. V trimming: 8 bases; J trimming: 10 bases; junction bases outside the gene matches: 10. The CDR3 extends over 14 amino acids. Germline V gene lookup returns CDR1 MDHEN and CDR2 SYDVKM. The CDR3 sequence: CASFPRQGQSPLHF. The CDR3 bases are TGTGCCAGCTTCCCCCGACAGGGGCAATCACCCCTCCACTTT.

This clone was observed once. The chain recombines TRBV7-9 with TRBJ2-7; 10 bases align to TRBD2. The CDR3 has 14 amino acids. V dropped 1 base and J dropped 4; count of bases not matched to a gene: 1. CDR1 is SEHNR, CDR2 FQNEAQ, per germline (reference sequence). The DNA for the CDR3 is TGTGCCAGCAGCTTAGGTAGCGGGGGGTACGAGCAGTACTTC. It yields the protein CASSLGSGGYEQYF.

This chain links TRBV5-1 with TRBJ2-3; 10 nucleotides agree with TRBD2. With V trimmed by 2 bases and J by 4 bases, 4 bases remained unmatched. The length of the CDR3 is 15 residues. Germline V CDR1 and CDR2: SGHRS, YFSETQ. In DNA, the CDR3 is TGCGCCAGCAGCTTCGCTAGCGGGGGATCAGATACGCAGTATTTT. It specifies CASSFASGGSDTQYF. Looking up the rest from reference TRBV5-1 and TRBJ2-3 gives the full variable domain: KAGVTQTPRYLIKTRGQQVTLSCSPISGHRSVSWYQQTPGQGLQFLFEYFSETQRNKGNFPGRFSGRQFSNSRSEMNVSTLELGDSALYLCASSFASGGSDTQYFGPGTRLTVL.

The V and J genes are TRBV6-1 and TRBJ1-5, with 9 nucleotides matching TRBD1. This CDR3 is 15 amino acids long. J was trimmed by 6 bases and V by 5 bases; bases with no gene match: 8. The germline gives CDR1 MNHNS, CDR2 SASEGT. CDR3 nucleotide sequence: TGTGCCAGCAGTCTACAGGGGGCGGTTGGTCAGCCCCAGCATTTT. Translation gives CASSLQGAVGQPQHF.

The V call is TRBV19, the J call TRBJ2-1, with 7 bases aligning to TRBD1. From germline, CDR1 is LNHDA and CDR2 SQIVND (reference sequence). The CDR3 is 16 amino acids. The V gene end was trimmed by 6 bases and the J gene end by 3 bases; junction bases not matched to a gene: 11. CDR3 DNA: TGTGCCAGTAGCGACAGGGTAGCCTCAAACTACAATGAGCAGTTCTTC. It encodes CASSDRVASNYNEQFF.

As DNA, the CDR3 is TGTGCCAGCATGGCAGGCCTTGGTGAAAAACTGTTTTTT. Protein product: CASMAGLGEKLFF. This chain connects TRBV6-1 to TRBJ1-4; D ambiguous. The CDR3 consists of 13 residues. V was clipped by 7 bases and J by 7 bases, with 13 bases between them. Germline loops: CDR1 MNHNS, CDR2 SASEGT.

The chain links TRBV5-1 to TRBJ2-1, with a tentative D call TRBD2 (6 bases). Germline CDR1 and CDR2: SGHRS and YFSETQ. Trimming took off 8 bases at V and 1 base at J, with 13 bases between the two ends. CDR3 length: 14 amino acids. CDR3 region: CASQMSGSYNEQFF. The CDR3 coding sequence is TGCGCCAGTCAAATGAGCGGGTCCTACAATGAGCAGTTCTTC.

V gene TRBV2 combines with J gene TRBJ2-5, with D maybe TRBD2 (6 bases). V lost 5 bases and J 5 bases, leaving 21 bases between the germline ends. The germline CDR1 and CDR2 sequences are SNHLY and FYNNEI. The CDR3 length is 16 residues. CDR3 protein: CASSSWDPPGVETQYF. For the CDR3, the DNA is TGTGCCAGCAGTTCTTGGGACCCCCCGGGGGTGGAGACCCAGTACTTC.

The chain links TRBV6-6 to TRBJ1-1; a possible D gene is TRBD1 (5 bases). CDR3 size: 14 residues. Germline loops: CDR1 MNHNY, CDR2 SVGAGI (reference sequence). Trimming cost V 6 bases and J 2 bases, with 13 bases left between them. DNA for the CDR3: TGTGCCAGCAGCCTAAATCAGGGAAACACTGAAGCTTTCTTT. Protein sequence: CASSLNQGNTEAFF.

This CDR3 is CASSPGERGTDTQYF. The CDR3 nucleotides are TGCGCCAGCAGCCCTGGGGAGCGGGGGACAGATACGCAGTATTTT. This chain uses TRBV5-1 with TRBJ2-3; 8 nucleotides line up with TRBD2. Trimming at V came to 4 bases and at J to 3 bases, leaving 7 bases not matched to a gene. The CDR3 loop spans 15 amino acids. Germline CDR1 reads SGHRS; CDR2 reads YFSETQ. The complete variable domain, with remaining parts taken from reference TRBV5-1 and TRBJ2-3, reads KAGVTQTPRYLIKTRGQQVTLSCSPISGHRSVSWYQQTPGQGLQFLFEYFSETQRNKGNFPGRFSGRQFSNSRSEMNVSTLELGDSALYLCASSPGERGTDTQYFGPGTRLTVL.

V is TRBV7-2 and J is TRBJ1-2; D is possibly TRBD1 (5 bases). V gave up 7 bases and J gave up 0 bases, with 18 bases separating them. The CDR3 runs 16 residues. CDR1 is SGHTA, CDR2 FQGNSA, per germline. The CDR3 sequence is CASTRRGRQANYGYTF. The CDR3 coding sequence is TGTGCCAGCACTCGCCGGGGCAGACAAGCTAACTATGGCTACACCTTC.

The chain is built from TRBV18 and TRBJ2-7, with 7 bases that match TRBD1. Germline V gene sequence: CDR1 KGHSH, CDR2 LQKENI. There are 16 residues in the CDR3. The ends lost 5 bases at V and 1 base at J; junction bases unmatched: 11. CDR3 loop: CASSSYTGQPSYEQYF. CDR3 coding DNA: TGTGCCAGCTCATCTTATACGGGACAGCCATCCTACGAGCAGTACTTC.

The chain joins TRBV7-9 to TRBJ2-2, with D possibly matching TRBD2 (5 bases). V was shortened by 5 bases and J by 6 bases, with 13 bases between the two germline ends. Germline CDR1 and CDR2: SEHNR and FQNEAQ (reference sequence). This CDR3 is built from 14 residues. The CDR3 coding sequence is TGTGCCAGCAGCGCAGGACTGACCTCCGGGGAGCTGTTTTTT. Residues: CASSAGLTSGELFF. Together with reference TRBV7-9 and TRBJ2-2, the CDR3 gives the full variable domain: DTGVSQNPRHKITKRGQNVTFRCDPISEHNRLYWYRQTLGQGPEFLTYFQNEAQLEKSRLLSDRFSAERPKGSFSTLEIQRTEQGDSAMYLCASSAGLTSGELFFGEGSRLTVL.

The chain links TRBV2 to TRBJ2-7; 9 bases map to TRBD1. The CDR3 covers 14 residues. Trimming at V came to 5 bases and at J to 1 base, leaving 3 bases not matched to a gene. Germline assignment: CDR1 SNHLY and CDR2 FYNNEI. The CDR3 loop is CASSSGQGSYEQYF. CDR3 in DNA: TGTGCCAGCAGTTCAGGACAGGGGTCCTACGAGCAGTACTTC.

V and J are TRBV18 and TRBJ1-2; TRBD1 is a possible D gene (5 bases). Looked up from germline, CDR1 is KGHSH and CDR2 is LQKENI. V was cut by 3 bases and J by 6 bases, with 11 bases left in between. This CDR3 comprises 13 residues. This CDR3 reads CASSPRQIDGYTF. The CDR3 bases are TGTGCCAGCTCACCTCGACAGATTGATGGCTACACCTTC. The entire variable domain, with the rest obtained from reference TRBV18 and TRBJ1-2, is as follows: NAGVMQNPRHLVRRRGQEARLRCSPMKGHSHVYWYRQLPEEGLKFMVYLQKENIIDESGMPKERFSAEFPKEGPSILRIQQVVRGDSAAYFCASSPRQIDGYTFGSGTRLTVV.

As regards this clone: This sample includes further DNA sequences coding for the same CDR3. This chain uses TRBV18 with TRBJ1-5; 8 nucleotides align to TRBD1. This CDR3 contains 14 residues. The V and J ends lost 3 bases and 4 bases, in that order; junction bases with no gene match: 2. Per germline, CDR1 KGHSH and CDR2 LQKENI. The CDR3 region has the DNA TGTGCCAGCTCACCCGGGACAGGAAATCAGCCCCAGCATTTT. Translated: CASSPGTGNQPQHF. The variable domain in full, completed from reference TRBV18 and TRBJ1-5, reads NAGVMQNPRHLVRRRGQEARLRCSPMKGHSHVYWYRQLPEEGLKFMVYLQKENIIDESGMPKERFSAEFPKEGPSILRIQQVVRGDSAAYFCASSPGTGNQPQHFGDGTRLSIL.

The sample holds one count of this clone. The chain has TRBV5-1 and TRBJ1-4; D is uncertain. The CDR3 has 15 amino acids. V was cut by 0 bases and J by 1 base, with 7 bases left in between. In germline, CDR1 is SGHRS, CDR2 YFSETQ. For the CDR3, the DNA is TGCGCCAGCAGCTTGGATGGGAAAACTAATGAAAAACTGTTTTTT. Translating it yields CASSLDGKTNEKLFF.

V is TRBV5-1 and J is TRBJ1-1, with D perhaps matching TRBD1 (5 bases). In germline, CDR1 is SGHRS, CDR2 YFSETQ. V was shortened by 4 bases and J by 1 base, with 17 bases between the two germline ends. The CDR3 is made up of 16 amino acids. CDR3 protein: CASSQIPRQTNTEAFF. The CDR3 nucleotides read TGCGCCAGCAGCCAAATACCTCGACAGACGAACACTGAAGCTTTCTTT.

The V gene is TRBV7-2, the J gene TRBJ2-3, with TRBD2 identical over 9 bases. Trimming removed 6 bases from V and 3 bases from J; junction bases left unmatched: 10. Germline values: CDR1 SGHTA, CDR2 FQGNSA. This CDR3 comprises 16 residues. DNA for the CDR3: TGTGCCAGCAGTCCGACCGGGACTAGCAGGACAGATACGCAGTATTTT. Translated, it gives CASSPTGTSRTDTQYF.